The present T cell receptor (beta chain) was sequenced within a study of response to subunit inactivated influenza vaccine (dated by TCRdb to the late 2010s). Looking at the study overall: To follow how T cells responded to a trivalent subunit inactivated influenza vaccine, the researchers relied on deep quantitative profiling of the T cell receptor repertoire.

The CDR3 has 16 amino acids, counting the end cysteine and phenylalanine. The sequence is cut down to CDR3 DNA, 48 bases in frame from base 1. From a lookup of the germline V gene, CDR1 and CDR2 are SGHTA and FQGNSA. Trimming takes 4 bases off V and 4 bases off J; junction bases not matched to a gene: 7. This clonotype was seen a handful of times. Its antigen specificity is not known. Per-base quality was not reported, and no clone a single base away is much larger than it. Library preparation used RT-PCR. Sequencing instrument: Illumina HiSeq 2500. TCRdb handled the public reads itself, with Q25 trimming in fastp and clone calling in MiXCR, and kept productive beta chains. Each record represents a unique CDR3 protein, reported with the most common genes and DNA among its rows. In all, the sample holds about 300,000 distinct CDR3 sequences, and around 22% of those were seen once. Around a tenth of the sample is held by the ten biggest clonotypes.

What the authors observed across the whole study: The authors suggested that each seasonal influenza vaccination may recruit only a limited number of new T cells.

The TCR was taken from a man between 50 and 75 years old who received an inactivated influenza vaccine. Donor details come from another sample of the same person, matched by shared clones. The V and J genes are TRBV7-2 and TRBJ2-3; a stretch of 11 junction bases matches TRBD2. Sequenced here: PBMCs from blood, sampled about 19 months after vaccination. CDR3 sequence: CASSYSGGANPDTQYF. Read as DNA, the sequence is TGTGCCAGCAGCTATAGCGGGGGGGCCAATCCAGATACGCAGTATTTT.